This entry lists 18 T cell receptor beta chains sequenced from one sample in a study of cytomegalovirus exposure and HLA in healthy donors (TCRdb year 2017). Library preparation was by the immunoSEQ multiplex PCR assay. For the multiplex PCR, a mixture combining 60 forward primers for TCR Vbeta segments and 13 reverse primers for TCR Jbeta segments was used. Drawn from immuneACCESS, this table holds only the in-frame rearrangements with V and J called that TCRdb kept. Clones are partly lost; checked studies trace under half to an unresolved V gene and leave the rest unexplained. Recorded for this sample are around 150,000 clones; about 75% of them occurred a single time. Around 1% of the sample is in the top ten clones. The specimen sequenced was PBMCs. These receptors all come from a woman aged 45-65 years in good health and CMV-seropositive.

The chain employs TRBV5-4 and TRBJ2-1; TRBD1 agrees at 11 bases. The CDR3 consists of 16 residues. Germline V gene sequence: CDR1 SGHNT, CDR2 YYREEE (reference sequence). The J segment lost 7 bases and the V segment lost 0 bases, leaving 6 bases of the junction unmatched. CDR3 amino acids: CASSLGGTGGFNEQFF. The CDR3, as DNA: TGTGCCAGCAGCTTGGGAGGGACAGGGGGTTTTAATGAGCAGTTCTTC.

The chain recombines TRBV11-2 with TRBJ2-7; 7 nucleotides align to TRBD2. V shed 6 bases and J 3 bases; nucleotides not matched to a gene: 5. In germline, CDR1 is SGHAT, CDR2 FQNNGV. There are 13 residues in the CDR3. This chain's CDR3 is CASRSGGGYEQYF. The CDR3 DNA reads TGTGCCAGCAGGTCTGGGGGGGGCTACGAGCAGTACTTC.

This clone turned up a few times. V and J are TRBV19 and TRBJ1-1; 7 bases fit TRBD1. V was clipped by 10 bases and J by 2 bases; unmatched bases: 7. This CDR3 is 13 amino acids long. CDR1 LNHDA and CDR2 SQIVND come from the germline V gene (reference sequence). For the CDR3, the DNA is TGTGCCACCGGGGGACAGTACAACACTGAAGCTTTCTTT. Its protein product is CATGGQYNTEAFF.

This chain connects TRBV28 to TRBJ1-6; D might be TRBD1 (6 bases). V lost 6 bases and J 9 bases, leaving 15 bases between the germline ends. CDR1 and CDR2 (germline): MDHEN, SYDVKM. The CDR3 length is 14 residues. The CDR3 spells CASRQGMVGSPLHF. CDR3 coding DNA: TGTGCCAGCAGACAGGGCATGGTGGGTTCACCCCTCCACTTT. Combining the CDR3 with reference TRBV28 and TRBJ1-6 gives the whole variable domain DVKVTQSSRYLVKRTGEKVFLECVQDMDHENMFWYRQDPGLGLRLIYFSYDVKMKEKGDIPEGYSVSREKKERFSLILESASTNQTSMYLCASRQGMVGSPLHFGNGTRLTVT.

This clone was seen only once. The chain links TRBV5-5 to TRBJ1-2; the match to TRBD1 covers 7 bases. CDR1 is SGHKS and CDR2 is YYEKEE in the germline V gene (reference sequence). The length of the CDR3 is 15 residues. The V segment lost 0 bases and the J segment 3 bases; nucleotides outside the gene matches: 5. The CDR3 DNA is TGTGCCAGCAGCTTGGGGCAGGGGGTTTACTATGGCTACACCTTC. Protein product: CASSLGQGVYYGYTF. Together with reference TRBV5-5 and TRBJ1-2, the CDR3 gives the full variable domain: DAGVTQSPTHLIKTRGQQVTLRCSPISGHKSVSWYQQVLGQGPQFIFQYYEKEERGRGNFPDRFSARQFPNYSSELNVNALLLGDSALYLCASSLGQGVYYGYTFGSGTRLTVV.

The V call is TRBV10-1, the J call TRBJ2-1; TRBD2 matches at 9 bases. The CDR3 loop spans 16 amino acids. Germline V gene lookup returns CDR1 WNHNN and CDR2 SYGVQD (reference sequence). The V segment lost 0 bases and the J segment 2 bases; nucleotides outside the gene matches: 2. CDR3 DNA: TGCGCCAGCAGTGAGTCTAGCGGGGGTACCTACAATGAGCAGTTCTTC. Its protein is CASSESSGGTYNEQFF.

The table lists this clone with a few counts. The chain recombines TRBV7-6 with TRBJ2-2; 7 positions agree with TRBD2. The trim removed 10 bases at V and 1 base at J, leaving 6 bases unmatched. The length of the CDR3 is 14 residues. From germline, CDR1 is SGHVS and CDR2 FNYEAQ. The CDR3 loop reads CATTSGGNTGELFF. CDR3 DNA sequence: TGTGCCACCACCTCGGGAGGGAACACCGGGGAGCTGTTTTTT.

There are a few counts of this clone. This rearrangement joins TRBV5-1 to TRBJ1-2, with 7 bases that match TRBD1. The CDR3 is 15 residues long. After removal of 4 bases from V and 5 bases from J, the junction contained 11 bases not matched to a gene. Germline V lookup: CDR1 SGHRS, CDR2 YFSETQ. DNA of the CDR3: TGCGCCAGCAGCCCCGGACGACAGGGAAGGTATGGCTACACCTTC. Its protein is CASSPGRQGRYGYTF.

The chain couples TRBV14 to TRBJ2-5; D is undetermined. The length of the CDR3 is 15 residues. From germline, CDR1 is SGHDN and CDR2 FVKESK. Trimming removed 4 bases at V and 4 bases at J, with 16 bases between. CDR3 sequence reads: CASSLVGHPPETQYF. The CDR3 coding sequence is TGTGCCAGCAGCCTGGTCGGTCACCCCCCAGAGACCCAGTACTTC.

The chain joins TRBV27 to TRBJ1-6; D is uncertain. V shed 6 bases and J shed 6 bases, with 12 bases lying between them. Germline assignment: CDR1 MNHEY and CDR2 SMNVEV (reference sequence). This CDR3 has 14 amino acids. This CDR3 is CASRETFVNSPLHF. As DNA, the CDR3 is TGTGCCAGCAGGGAGACCTTCGTTAATTCACCCCTCCACTTT.

This chain uses TRBV19 with TRBJ2-3; perhaps TRBD1 as D (6 bases). Germline CDR1 and CDR2: LNHDA and SQIVND (reference sequence). CDR3 size: 13 residues. V was cut by 6 bases and J by 1 base, with 8 bases left in between. The CDR3 protein is CASSRQGTDTQYF. CDR3 coding DNA: TGTGCCAGTAGCAGACAGGGCACAGATACGCAGTATTTT. Using reference TRBV19 and TRBJ2-3 for the parts outside the CDR3, the full variable domain is DGGITQSPKYLFRKEGQNVTLSCEQNLNHDAMYWYRQDPGQGLRLIYYSQIVNDFQKGDIAEGYSVSREKKESFPLTVTSAQKNPTAFYLCASSRQGTDTQYFGPGTRLTVL.

This clone was recorded only once. At one end, the junction sequence differs from germline, possibly due to a read error. The chain recombines TRBV2 with TRBJ2-5; the D gene is possibly TRBD2 (6 bases). Germline CDR1 SNHLY, CDR2 FYNNEI. The CDR3 spans 17 residues. Here the CDR3 reads CASTPEGRALRQESQYF. In DNA form, the CDR3 reads TGTGCCAGCACCCCGGAGGGTCGAGCCTTAAGACAAGAGAGCCAGTACTTC.

This clone has more than one count but fewer than ten. J is TRBJ2-7 and V is TRBV27; TRBD2 matches at 10 bases. CDR3 length: 16 amino acids. V lost 5 bases, J lost 2 bases, and 9 bases stayed unmatched. Germline V gene sequence: CDR1 MNHEY, CDR2 SMNVEV (reference sequence). The CDR3 spells CASSPGPGLAAYEQYF. The DNA of the CDR3 is TGTGCCAGCAGTCCGGGGCCTGGACTAGCGGCCTACGAGCAGTACTTC.

This clone has just a few counts. The V call is TRBV6-1, the J call TRBJ1-1; D is unclear. The CDR3 covers 14 residues. CDR1 is MNHNS, CDR2 SASEGT, per germline. Trimming cost V 4 bases and J 7 bases, with 16 bases left between them. This CDR3 is CASSGSIEFGEAFF. The CDR3 DNA follows: TGTGCCAGCAGTGGGTCAATCGAGTTCGGTGAAGCTTTCTTT.

The chain joins TRBV2 to TRBJ1-5; D ambiguous. The CDR3 consists of 15 residues. The germline CDR1 and CDR2 sequences are SNHLY and FYNNEI. V was pared by 6 bases and J by 3 bases, with 15 bases between. CDR3 nucleotide sequence: TGTGCCAGCAGGGACCGGGAAGCGGCCAATCAGCCCCAGCATTTT. Amino acids: CASRDREAANQPQHF.

This clone was seen just once. The chain couples TRBV29-1 to TRBJ2-3, with D perhaps TRBD2 (5 bases). CDR3 length: 11 residues. Trimming cost V 8 bases and J 7 bases, with 13 bases left between them. Per the germline V gene, CDR1 is SQVTM and CDR2 is ANQGSEA. This CDR3 is CSKSLGNTQYF. The CDR3 DNA sequence: TGCAGCAAAAGTCTCGGGAATACGCAGTATTTT.

V gene TRBV28 combines with J gene TRBJ1-2; no definite D call. Looked up from germline, CDR1 is MDHEN and CDR2 is SYDVKM. V dropped 2 bases and J dropped 4 bases, with 14 bases sitting between them. The length of the CDR3 is 15 residues. This CDR3 reads CASSLGGEGGYGYTF. The DNA for the CDR3 is TGTGCCAGCAGTTTAGGTGGGGAGGGCGGCTATGGCTACACCTTC.

The V call is TRBV2, the J call TRBJ2-7; D is unclear. The V gene lost 7 bases and the J gene lost 5 bases, with 21 bases spanning the gap. The CDR3 extends over 15 amino acids. CDR1 and CDR2 (germline): SNHLY, FYNNEI. The CDR3 here is CASKESQIFFDEQYF. DNA for the CDR3: TGTGCCAGCAAGGAGTCTCAAATATTTTTCGACGAGCAGTACTTC.